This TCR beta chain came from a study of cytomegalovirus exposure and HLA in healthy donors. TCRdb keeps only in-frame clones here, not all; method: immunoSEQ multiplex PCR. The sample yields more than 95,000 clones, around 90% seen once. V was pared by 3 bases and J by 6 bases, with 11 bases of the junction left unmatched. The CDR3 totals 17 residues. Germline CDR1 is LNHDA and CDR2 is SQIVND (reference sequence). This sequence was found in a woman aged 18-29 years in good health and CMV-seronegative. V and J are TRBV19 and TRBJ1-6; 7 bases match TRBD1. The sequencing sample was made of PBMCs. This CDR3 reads CASSMSSRGYSNSPLHF. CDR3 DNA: TGTGCCAGTAGTATGAGCTCCAGGGGGTACAGTAATTCACCCCTCCACTTT. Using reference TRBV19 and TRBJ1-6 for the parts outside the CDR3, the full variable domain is DGGITQSPKYLFRKEGQNVTLSCEQNLNHDAMYWYRQDPGQGLRLIYYSQIVNDFQKGDIAEGYSVSREKKESFPLTVTSAQKNPTAFYLCASSMSSRGYSNSPLHFGNGTRLTVT.